The present TCR beta chain was sequenced within a study of cytomegalovirus exposure and HLA in healthy donors. Findings of the study overall: Researchers reported in a later analysis that a missense DCLRE1C variant was tied to TCR beta V- and J-gene trimming.

Vbeta (60) and Jbeta (13) primers were used in the PCR. TCRdb's table, derived via immunoSEQ multiplex PCR, lists solely in-frame clones and lacks some. The data contain 95,000 to 150,000 clones, 83% of them singletons. The sample holds one count of this clone. Its antigen is not known. V shed 5 bases, J shed 3 bases, and the junction held 9 bases outside the gene matches. The CDR3 is 15 residues long. CDR1 is MNHEY and CDR2 is SMNVEV in the germline V gene (reference sequence). Sequencing was carried out using PBMCs. This clonotype was sampled from a middle-aged woman in good health and CMV-seropositive. The chain employs TRBV27 and TRBJ1-2, with 7 positions matching TRBD1. The CDR3 coding sequence is TGTGCCAGCAGTCGACTCTCCGGGACAGACTATGGCTACACCTTC. It specifies CASSRLSGTDYGYTF.